The source of this TCR beta chain is a study of Graves' ophthalmopathy and Graves' hyperthyroidism. The authors amplified TCR beta CDR3 regions, and they did so from RNA transcripts for repertoire sequencing. The first-round RT-PCR employed HTBI primers together with the Qiagen OneStep RT-PCR kit. A multiplex PCR was then performed as the second round. TCRdb re-derived calls from the multiplex PCR reads in MiXCR, one entry per CDR3 protein. The sample gives some 160,000 distinct CDR3 sequences, approximately 40% of which show up once; 8% to 9% is in the top ten. Ophthalmopathy-affected donors exhibited moderate-to-severe activity, CAS ≥3, NOSPECS ≥4, and duration under 3 months. Notes on this clonotype: Its antigen is not known.

General observations from the study: Most expanded clonotypes in thyroid above 0.001 frequency also showed up in blood. The model flagged ophthalmopathy progression at 65% to 71% sensitivity and 72% to 80% specificity.

The sample was peripheral blood. The clonotype comes from a man aged 30-40 years with Graves' ophthalmopathy.

CDR3 loop: CASSISVYGYTF. The CDR3, as DNA: TGTGCCAGTAGTATATCGGTCTATGGCTACACCTTC. The chain recombines TRBV19 with TRBJ1-2; D is unresolved. V was pared by 2 bases and J by 4 bases, with 5 bases between. The CDR3 contains 12 residues. Germline CDR1 reads LNHDA; CDR2 reads SQIVND (reference sequence).